Listed below are T cell receptor beta chains from one sample, sequenced in a study of T cell responses to AZD1222 COVID-19 vaccine. Profiling relied on immunoSEQ multiplex PCR, and the TCRdb table lists in-frame clones only, not all of them. The repertoire holds under 150,000 clones, with roughly 90% as singletons. The starting material was peripheral blood, obtained on day 0 of AZD1222 vaccination. These receptors all come from an adult in good health. Each CDR3 is given with its conserved first and last residue. The order of the fields is clone size, D gene, J gene, V gene, CDR3 protein, CDR3 DNA. D genes are given only for firm matches. The listing skips clone size in some rows; elsewhere it reads once, few, many or a size class.

clone size: .
D gene: .
J gene: TRBJ2-4
V gene: TRBV30
CDR3 protein: CAWGPSAIKNIQYF
CDR3 DNA: TGTGCCTGGGGCCCTAGCGCTATCAAAAACATTCAGTACTTC

clone size: .
D gene: .
J gene: TRBJ1-6
V gene: TRBV5-1
CDR3 protein: CASSSRDRNNSPLHF
CDR3 DNA: TGCGCCAGCAGCTCAAGGGACCGTAACAATTCACCCCTCCACTTT

clone size: .
D gene: TRBD1
J gene: TRBJ2-1
V gene: TRBV9
CDR3 protein: CASSPGEGATEQFF
CDR3 DNA: TGTGCCAGCAGCCCGGGTGAGGGGGCCACTGAGCAGTTCTTC

clone size: .
D gene: .
J gene: TRBJ1-2
V gene: TRBV19
CDR3 protein: CASSIEGTHTF
CDR3 DNA: TGTGCCAGTAGTATTGAGGGGACACACACCTTC

clone size: .
D gene: .
J gene: TRBJ2-2
V gene: TRBV7-8
CDR3 protein: CASSPQGRGGTGELFF
CDR3 DNA: TGTGCCAGCAGCCCCCAGGGTAGGGGAGGCACCGGGGAGCTGTTTTTT

clone size: .
D gene: .
J gene: TRBJ1-5
V gene: TRBV4-1
CDR3 protein: CASSQDQGEGIGQPQHF
CDR3 DNA: TGCGCCAGCAGCCAAGATCAGGGTGAAGGGATCGGTCAGCCCCAGCATTTT

clone size: .
D gene: .
J gene: TRBJ1-5
V gene: TRBV12-1
CDR3 protein: CASSKRDSRENQPQHF
CDR3 DNA: TGTGCCAGCAGCAAGCGGGACAGCCGGGAGAACCAGCCCCAGCATTTT

clone size: once
D gene: .
J gene: TRBJ2-1
V gene: TRBV2
CDR3 protein: CASSEWRNEQFF
CDR3 DNA: TGTGCCAGCAGTGAATGGAGGAATGAGCAGTTCTTC

clone size: .
D gene: TRBD1
J gene: TRBJ2-7
V gene: TRBV19
CDR3 protein: CASSIEKGQDHEQYF
CDR3 DNA: TGTGCCAGTAGTATAGAAAAGGGACAGGACCACGAGCAGTACTTC

clone size: .
D gene: .
J gene: TRBJ1-1
V gene: TRBV6-5
CDR3 protein: CASVEGGRSGTEAFF
CDR3 DNA: TGTGCCAGCGTCGAGGGCGGGAGGTCAGGCACTGAAGCTTTCTTT

clone size: .
D gene: .
J gene: TRBJ2-7
V gene: TRBV15
CDR3 protein: CATSPPGGRPYRSEQYF
CDR3 DNA: TGTGCCACCAGCCCACCCGGAGGCAGGCCCTACCGGAGCGAGCAGTACTTC

clone size: .
D gene: .
J gene: TRBJ2-2
V gene: TRBV21-1
CDR3 protein: CASSRTGGNGELFF
CDR3 DNA: TGTGCCAGCTCCCGGACAGGGGGTAACGGGGAGCTGTTTTTT

clone size: .
D gene: TRBD1
J gene: TRBJ1-4
V gene: TRBV27
CDR3 protein: CASSSSQGAAGADEKLFF
CDR3 DNA: TGTGCCAGCAGTTCATCACAGGGGGCGGCGGGGGCTGATGAAAAACTGTTTTTT

clone size: .
D gene: .
J gene: TRBJ2-1
V gene: TRBV19
CDR3 protein: CASSIAGGGSGNEQFF
CDR3 DNA: TGTGCCAGTAGTATCGCCGGGGGCGGGAGCGGCAATGAGCAGTTCTTC

clone size: .
D gene: .
J gene: TRBJ1-1
V gene: TRBV3-1/TRBV3-2
CDR3 protein: CASRGAGTPEAFF
CDR3 DNA: TGTGCCAGCCGAGGGGCAGGGACCCCTGAAGCTTTCTTT

clone size: .
D gene: .
J gene: TRBJ1-2
V gene: TRBV10-3
CDR3 protein: CAISESQDSLDLYGYTF
CDR3 DNA: TGTGCCATCAGTGAGTCCCAAGACAGCCTAGACCTCTATGGCTACACCTTC

clone size: .
D gene: .
J gene: TRBJ1-2
V gene: TRBV5-1
CDR3 protein: CASSKDNYGYTF
CDR3 DNA: TGCGCCAGCAGCAAGGACAACTATGGCTACACCTTC

clone size: .
D gene: TRBD2
J gene: TRBJ2-1
V gene: TRBV27
CDR3 protein: CASTPGLAGLNEQFF
CDR3 DNA: TGTGCCAGCACTCCGGGGCTAGCGGGGTTGAATGAGCAGTTCTTC

clone size: .
D gene: .
J gene: TRBJ2-7
V gene: TRBV9
CDR3 protein: CASSGPSYEQYF
CDR3 DNA: TGTGCCAGCAGCGGACCGAGTTACGAGCAGTACTTC

clone size: .
D gene: .
J gene: TRBJ2-7
V gene: TRBV9
CDR3 protein: CASSPTGKKYEQYF
CDR3 DNA: TGTGCCAGCAGCCCGACGGGAAAAAAATACGAGCAGTACTTC

clone size: .
D gene: TRBD1
J gene: TRBJ2-7
V gene: TRBV18
CDR3 protein: CASSPQATQGAYEQYF
CDR3 DNA: TGTGCCAGCTCACCGCAGGCGACACAGGGGGCGTACGAGCAGTACTTC

clone size: .
D gene: .
J gene: TRBJ2-3
V gene: TRBV12-5
CDR3 protein: CASDLPMGDTQYF
CDR3 DNA: TGTGCTAGTGACCTCCCTATGGGAGATACGCAGTATTTT

clone size: .
D gene: .
J gene: TRBJ1-1
V gene: TRBV15
CDR3 protein: CATSVGLGTEAFF
CDR3 DNA: TGTGCCACCAGCGTAGGACTTGGGACTGAAGCTTTCTTT

clone size: .
D gene: TRBD2
J gene: TRBJ2-7
V gene: TRBV5-4
CDR3 protein: CASSFAGGTYEQYF
CDR3 DNA: TGTGCCAGCAGCTTCGCGGGAGGCACCTACGAGCAGTACTTC

clone size: .
D gene: TRBD1
J gene: TRBJ1-3
V gene: TRBV7-7
CDR3 protein: CASSLEGANNSGNTIYF
CDR3 DNA: TGTGCCAGCAGCTTAGAGGGGGCGAATAACTCTGGAAACACCATATATTTT

clone size: once
D gene: TRBD2
J gene: TRBJ2-7
V gene: TRBV29-1
CDR3 protein: CSARQPTSGTSYEQYF
CDR3 DNA: TGCAGCGCCCGCCAGCCGACTAGCGGAACCTCCTACGAGCAGTACTTC

clone size: .
D gene: TRBD1
J gene: TRBJ2-7
V gene: TRBV29-1
CDR3 protein: CSVRGQSYEQYF
CDR3 DNA: TGCAGCGTTCGGGGACAGTCCTACGAGCAGTACTTC

clone size: .
D gene: TRBD2
J gene: TRBJ2-5
V gene: TRBV7-8
CDR3 protein: CASSLTSGLQETQYF
CDR3 DNA: TGTGCCAGCAGCTTGACTAGCGGACTCCAAGAGACCCAGTACTTC

clone size: .
D gene: TRBD1
J gene: TRBJ2-7
V gene: TRBV6-5
CDR3 protein: CASSYFRGRGEQYF
CDR3 DNA: TGTGCCAGCAGTTACTTCAGGGGGCGGGGCGAGCAGTACTTC

clone size: .
D gene: TRBD2
J gene: TRBJ2-2
V gene: TRBV3-1/TRBV3-2
CDR3 protein: CASSLPSGTGELFF
CDR3 DNA: TGTGCCAGCAGCCTCCCTAGCGGCACCGGGGAGCTGTTTTTT

clone size: .
D gene: .
J gene: TRBJ2-5
V gene: TRBV24-1
CDR3 protein: CATSDRRLTQETQYF
CDR3 DNA: TGTGCCACCAGTGACCGTAGACTGACCCAAGAGACCCAGTACTTC

clone size: .
D gene: .
J gene: TRBJ1-1
V gene: TRBV9
CDR3 protein: CASSAAHGGEAFF
CDR3 DNA: TGTGCCAGCAGCGCAGCTCACGGGGGTGAAGCTTTCTTT

clone size: .
D gene: TRBD1
J gene: TRBJ2-2
V gene: TRBV5-4
CDR3 protein: CASSPPGTGATPGELFF
CDR3 DNA: TGTGCCAGCAGCCCCCCCGGGACAGGGGCTACGCCCGGGGAGCTGTTTTTT

clone size: .
D gene: .
J gene: TRBJ1-2
V gene: TRBV6-5
CDR3 protein: CASSYFLGTPYGYTF
CDR3 DNA: TGTGCCAGCAGTTACTTTCTGGGTACGCCCTATGGCTACACCTTC

clone size: .
D gene: .
J gene: TRBJ2-6
V gene: TRBV7-9
CDR3 protein: CASRDSASEANVLTF
CDR3 DNA: TGTGCCAGCAGAGACTCAGCCTCTGAGGCCAACGTCCTGACTTTC

clone size: .
D gene: .
J gene: TRBJ1-5
V gene: TRBV7-8
CDR3 protein: CASSLEYSNSNQPQHF
CDR3 DNA: TGTGCCAGCAGCTTAGAATACAGTAATAGCAATCAGCCCCAGCATTTT

clone size: .
D gene: .
J gene: TRBJ1-1
V gene: TRBV27
CDR3 protein: CASSFLGATEAFF
CDR3 DNA: TGTGCCAGCAGTTTCCTGGGAGCCACTGAAGCTTTCTTT

clone size: once
D gene: .
J gene: TRBJ2-7
V gene: TRBV18
CDR3 protein: CASSPLGDEQYF
CDR3 DNA: TGTGCCAGCTCACCACTAGGGGACGAGCAGTACTTC

clone size: .
D gene: TRBD2
J gene: TRBJ2-7
V gene: TRBV27
CDR3 protein: CASSSGRAYEQYF
CDR3 DNA: TGTGCCAGCAGTAGCGGGAGGGCGTACGAGCAGTACTTC

clone size: .
D gene: .
J gene: TRBJ1-2
V gene: TRBV2
CDR3 protein: CARSQPGQATNYGYTF
CDR3 DNA: TGTGCCAGATCACAACCCGGGCAGGCCACTAACTATGGCTACACCTTC